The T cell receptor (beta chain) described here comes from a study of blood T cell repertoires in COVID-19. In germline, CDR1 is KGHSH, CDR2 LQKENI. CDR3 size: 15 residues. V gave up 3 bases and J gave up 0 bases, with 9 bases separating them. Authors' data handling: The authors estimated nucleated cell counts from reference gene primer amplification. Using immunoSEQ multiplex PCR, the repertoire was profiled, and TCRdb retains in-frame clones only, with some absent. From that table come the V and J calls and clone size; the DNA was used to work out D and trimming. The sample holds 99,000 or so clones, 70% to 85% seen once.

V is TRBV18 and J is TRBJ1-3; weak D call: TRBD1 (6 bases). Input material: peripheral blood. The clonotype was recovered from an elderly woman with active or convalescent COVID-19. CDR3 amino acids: CASSPSDSSGNTIYF. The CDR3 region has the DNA TGTGCCAGCTCACCCTCGGACAGCTCTGGAAACACCATATATTTT.